This TCR beta chain is drawn from a study of blood T cell repertoires in COVID-19. This clone was seen a handful of times. Participants, about 18 to 90 years old, spanned about 26 US areas. Before being deemed recovered, Cohort 3 donors had two negative PCRs, clearance, or symptom resolution. Authors' analysis steps: From reference gene primer amplification, estimates of nucleated cell counts were derived. Produced via immunoSEQ multiplex PCR; TCRdb's table is partial and in-frame only. V, J and clone size are taken as reported in that table, and D and trimming were inferred from the DNA itself. The sample shows about 140,000 clones, about 79% of them seen only once. The CDR3 totals 16 residues. Looked up from germline, CDR1 is SEHNR and CDR2 is FQNEAQ (reference sequence). V was pared by 7 bases and J by 3 bases, with 13 bases of the junction left unmatched.

The TCR was taken from a woman aged 45-59 years who had recovered from COVID-19. This rearrangement joins TRBV7-9 to TRBJ1-2; 8 bases align to TRBD1. What was sequenced was PBMCs or T cells enriched from blood (not recorded which). CDR3 protein: CASTTTLGQEDYGYTF. The CDR3 DNA reads as TGTGCCAGCACCACTACGCTGGGACAGGAAGACTATGGCTACACCTTC.